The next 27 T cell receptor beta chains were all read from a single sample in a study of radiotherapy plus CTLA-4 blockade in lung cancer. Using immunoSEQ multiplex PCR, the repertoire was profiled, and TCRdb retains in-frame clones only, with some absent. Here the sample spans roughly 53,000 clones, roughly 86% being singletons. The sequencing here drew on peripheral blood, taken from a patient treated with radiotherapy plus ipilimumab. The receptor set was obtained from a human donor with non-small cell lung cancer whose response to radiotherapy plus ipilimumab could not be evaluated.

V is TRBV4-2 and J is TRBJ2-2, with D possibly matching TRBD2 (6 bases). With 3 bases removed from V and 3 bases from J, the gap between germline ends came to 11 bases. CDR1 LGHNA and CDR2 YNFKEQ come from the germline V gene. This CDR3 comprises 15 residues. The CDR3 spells CASSQMGLDTGELFF. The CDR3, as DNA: TGTGCCAGCAGCCAGATGGGACTTGACACCGGGGAGCTGTTTTTT.

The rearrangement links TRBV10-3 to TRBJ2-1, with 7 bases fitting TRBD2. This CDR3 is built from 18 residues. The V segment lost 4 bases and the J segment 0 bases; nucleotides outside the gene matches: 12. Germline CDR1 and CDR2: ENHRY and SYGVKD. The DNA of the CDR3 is TGTGCCATCAGTGGTGGGAGGGAAAGCCAATTCTCCTACAATGAGCAGTTCTTC. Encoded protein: CAISGGRESQFSYNEQFF.

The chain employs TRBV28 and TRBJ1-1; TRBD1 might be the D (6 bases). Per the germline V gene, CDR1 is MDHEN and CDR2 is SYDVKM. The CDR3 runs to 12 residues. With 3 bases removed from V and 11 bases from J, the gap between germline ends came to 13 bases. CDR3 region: CASSLTGPRAFF. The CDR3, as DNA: TGTGCCAGCAGTTTGACAGGCCCGAGGGCTTTCTTT.

The CDR3 DNA follows: TGTGCCAGCAGCGGGACAGGGCTGGAGCTGTTTTTT. It yields the protein CASSGTGLELFF. The chain combines TRBV2 with TRBJ2-2; 9 bases are a match to TRBD1. J was trimmed by 10 bases and V by 6 bases; bases with no gene match: 3. From germline, CDR1 is SNHLY and CDR2 FYNNEI. The CDR3 has 12 amino acids.

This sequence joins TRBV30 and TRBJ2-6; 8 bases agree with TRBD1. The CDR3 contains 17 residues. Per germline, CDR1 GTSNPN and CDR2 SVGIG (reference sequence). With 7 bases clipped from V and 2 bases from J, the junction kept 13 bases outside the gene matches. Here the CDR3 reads CASGRARGQPGANVLTF. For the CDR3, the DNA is TGTGCCTCTGGACGTGCCAGGGGGCAGCCTGGGGCCAACGTCCTGACTTTC.

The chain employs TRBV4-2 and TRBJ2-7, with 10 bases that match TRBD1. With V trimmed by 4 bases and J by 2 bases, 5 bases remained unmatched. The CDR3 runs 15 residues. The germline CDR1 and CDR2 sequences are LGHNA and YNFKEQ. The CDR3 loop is CASSRPGQGTYEQYF. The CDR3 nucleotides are TGTGCCAGCAGCCGACCGGGACAGGGGACCTACGAGCAGTACTTC.

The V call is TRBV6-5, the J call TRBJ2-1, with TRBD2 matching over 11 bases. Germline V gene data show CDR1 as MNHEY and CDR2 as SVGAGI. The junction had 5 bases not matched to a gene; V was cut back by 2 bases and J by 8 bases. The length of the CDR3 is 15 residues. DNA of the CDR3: TGTGCCAGCAGTTACGGATCTAGCGGGGGGTATGAGCAGTTCTTC. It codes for CASSYGSSGGYEQFF.

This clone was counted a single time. The CDR3 is CASSSVTGVNTEAFF. The CDR3 DNA reads as TGTGCCAGCAGTTCCGTGACAGGGGTGAACACTGAAGCTTTCTTT. V gene TRBV28 combines with J gene TRBJ1-1; 8 bases match TRBD1. The J segment lost 0 bases and the V segment lost 4 bases, leaving 4 bases of the junction unmatched. CDR1 MDHEN and CDR2 SYDVKM come from the germline V gene. The CDR3 is 15 amino acids. The full variable domain, completed using reference TRBV28 and TRBJ1-1, is DVKVTQSSRYLVKRTGEKVFLECVQDMDHENMFWYRQDPGLGLRLIYFSYDVKMKEKGDIPEGYSVSREKKERFSLILESASTNQTSMYLCASSSVTGVNTEAFFGQGTRLTVV.

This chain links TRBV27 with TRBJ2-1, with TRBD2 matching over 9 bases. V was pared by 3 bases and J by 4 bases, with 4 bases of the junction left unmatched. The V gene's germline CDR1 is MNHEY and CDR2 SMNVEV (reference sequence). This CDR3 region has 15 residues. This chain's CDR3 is CASSFASGRYNEQFF. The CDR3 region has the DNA TGTGCCAGCAGTTTTGCGAGCGGGAGGTACAATGAGCAGTTCTTC.

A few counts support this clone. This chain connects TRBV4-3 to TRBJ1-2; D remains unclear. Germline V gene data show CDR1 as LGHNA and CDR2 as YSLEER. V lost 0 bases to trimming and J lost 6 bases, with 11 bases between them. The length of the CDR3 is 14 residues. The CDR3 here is CASSQDGLRDGYTF. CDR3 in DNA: TGCGCCAGCAGCCAAGACGGACTTAGAGATGGCTACACCTTC.

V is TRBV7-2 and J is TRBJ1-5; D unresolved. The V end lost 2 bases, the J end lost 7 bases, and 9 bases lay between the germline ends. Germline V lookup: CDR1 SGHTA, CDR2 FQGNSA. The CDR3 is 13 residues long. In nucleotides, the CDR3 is TGTGCCAGCAGCTTACAGGCGGGACAGCCCCAGCATTTT. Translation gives CASSLQAGQPQHF.

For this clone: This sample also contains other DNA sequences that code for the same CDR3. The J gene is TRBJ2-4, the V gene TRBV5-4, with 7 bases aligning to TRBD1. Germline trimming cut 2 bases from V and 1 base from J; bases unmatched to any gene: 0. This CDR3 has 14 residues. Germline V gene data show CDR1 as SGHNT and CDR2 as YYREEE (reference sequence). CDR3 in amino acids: CASSLQGAKNIQYF. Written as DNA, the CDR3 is TGTGCCAGCAGCTTACAGGGGGCCAAAAACATTCAGTACTTC.

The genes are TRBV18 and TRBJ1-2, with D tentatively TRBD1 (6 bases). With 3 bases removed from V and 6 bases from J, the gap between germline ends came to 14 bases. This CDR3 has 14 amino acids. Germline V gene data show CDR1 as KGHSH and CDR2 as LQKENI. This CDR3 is CASSPLRDIDGYTF. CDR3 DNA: TGTGCCAGCTCACCCCTCCGGGACATCGATGGCTACACCTTC.

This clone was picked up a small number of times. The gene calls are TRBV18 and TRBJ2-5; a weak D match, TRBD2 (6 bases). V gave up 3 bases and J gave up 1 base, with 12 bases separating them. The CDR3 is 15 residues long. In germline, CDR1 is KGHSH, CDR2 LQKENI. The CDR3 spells CASSPLGGSQETQYF. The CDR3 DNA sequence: TGTGCCAGCTCACCCCTCGGGGGTAGCCAAGAGACCCAGTACTTC.

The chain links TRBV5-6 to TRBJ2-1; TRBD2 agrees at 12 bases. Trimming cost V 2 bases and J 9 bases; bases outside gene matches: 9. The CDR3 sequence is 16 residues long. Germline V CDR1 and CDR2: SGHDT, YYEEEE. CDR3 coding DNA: TGTGCCAGCAGCTTAACTAGCGGGAGGAAAGCGAGTGAGCAGTTCTTC. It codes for CASSLTSGRKASEQFF.

The CDR3 DNA reads TGTGCCAGCAGCGTGGAGGACAGGGTAAGAGGTGGCTACACCTTC. This sequence encodes CASSVEDRVRGGYTF. The chain recombines TRBV9 with TRBJ1-2; 8 bases are shared with TRBD1. This CDR3 spans 15 amino acids. Losses at the gene ends were 2 bases for V and 7 bases for J; bases not matched to a gene: 10. CDR1 and CDR2 from the germline V gene are SGDLS and YYNGEE.

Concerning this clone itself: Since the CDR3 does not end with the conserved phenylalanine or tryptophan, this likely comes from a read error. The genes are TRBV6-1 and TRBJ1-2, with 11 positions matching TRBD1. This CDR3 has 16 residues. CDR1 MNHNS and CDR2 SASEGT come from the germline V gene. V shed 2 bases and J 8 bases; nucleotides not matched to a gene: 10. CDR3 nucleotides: TGTGCCAGCAGTGAAAATTGGCAGGACAGGGGGCAGGGCTACACCTCC. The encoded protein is CASSENWQDRGQGYTS.

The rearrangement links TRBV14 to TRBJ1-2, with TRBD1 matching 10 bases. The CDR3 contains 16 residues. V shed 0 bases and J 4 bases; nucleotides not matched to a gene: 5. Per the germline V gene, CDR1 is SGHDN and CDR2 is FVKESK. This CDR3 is CASSQERWTGGYGYTF. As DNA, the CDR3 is TGTGCCAGCAGCCAAGAGAGATGGACAGGGGGCTATGGCTACACCTTC.

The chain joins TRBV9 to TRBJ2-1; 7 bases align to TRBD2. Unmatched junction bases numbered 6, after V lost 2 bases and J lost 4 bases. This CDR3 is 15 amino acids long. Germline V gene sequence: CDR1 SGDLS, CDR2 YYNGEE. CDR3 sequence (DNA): TGTGCCAGCAGCGTTACAGGAGCGGGGTACAATGAGCAGTTCTTC. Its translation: CASSVTGAGYNEQFF.

This CDR3 reads CATSTRQAGNTIYF. CDR3 DNA sequence: TGTGCCACCAGCACCAGGCAAGCTGGAAACACCATATATTTT. The chain carries TRBV15 and TRBJ1-3, with D unclear. Trimming removed 4 bases from V and 2 bases from J, with 9 bases in between. Germline lookup yields CDR1 LNHNV and CDR2 YYDKDF (reference sequence). The CDR3 length is 14 residues.

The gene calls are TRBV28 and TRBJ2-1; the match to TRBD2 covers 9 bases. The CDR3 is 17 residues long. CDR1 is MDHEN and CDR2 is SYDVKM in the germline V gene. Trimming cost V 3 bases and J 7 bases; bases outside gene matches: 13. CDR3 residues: CASSFPEWREGRNEQFF. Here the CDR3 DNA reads TGTGCCAGCAGTTTCCCTGAGTGGCGGGAGGGCCGGAATGAGCAGTTCTTC.

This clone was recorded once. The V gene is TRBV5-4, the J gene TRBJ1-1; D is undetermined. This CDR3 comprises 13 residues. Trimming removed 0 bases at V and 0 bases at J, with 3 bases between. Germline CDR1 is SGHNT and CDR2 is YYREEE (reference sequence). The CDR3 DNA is TGTGCCAGCAGCTTGGCGGTGAACACTGAAGCTTTCTTT. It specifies CASSLAVNTEAFF.

CDR3 sequence: CASGNRMNTEAFF. CDR3 in DNA: TGTGCCAGCGGAAACAGGATGAACACTGAAGCTTTCTTT. The rearrangement uses TRBV2 and TRBJ1-1, with TRBD1 as a possible D gene (5 bases). V gave up 8 bases and J gave up 0 bases, with 10 bases separating them. The CDR3 length is 13 residues. Looked up from germline, CDR1 is SNHLY and CDR2 is FYNNEI.

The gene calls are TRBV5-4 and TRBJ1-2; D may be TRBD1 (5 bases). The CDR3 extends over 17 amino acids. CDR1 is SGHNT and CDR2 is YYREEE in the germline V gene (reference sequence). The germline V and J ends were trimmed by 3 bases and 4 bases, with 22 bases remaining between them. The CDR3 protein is CASSYARVPIGAYGYTF. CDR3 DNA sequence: TGTGCCAGCAGCTACGCCCGGGTTCCAATTGGGGCCTATGGCTACACCTTC.

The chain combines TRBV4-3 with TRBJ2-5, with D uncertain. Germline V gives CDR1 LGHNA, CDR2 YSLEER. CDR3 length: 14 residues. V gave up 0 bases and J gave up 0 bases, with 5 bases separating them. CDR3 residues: CASSQELNQETQYF. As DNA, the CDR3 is TGCGCCAGCAGCCAAGAACTAAACCAAGAGACCCAGTACTTC.

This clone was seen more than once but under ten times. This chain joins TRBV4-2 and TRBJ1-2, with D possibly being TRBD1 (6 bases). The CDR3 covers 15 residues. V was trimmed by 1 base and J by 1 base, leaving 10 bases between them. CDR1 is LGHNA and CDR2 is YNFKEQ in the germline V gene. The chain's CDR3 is CASSQAPDSNYGYTF. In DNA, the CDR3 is TGTGCCAGCAGCCAAGCCCCGGACAGTAACTATGGCTACACCTTC.

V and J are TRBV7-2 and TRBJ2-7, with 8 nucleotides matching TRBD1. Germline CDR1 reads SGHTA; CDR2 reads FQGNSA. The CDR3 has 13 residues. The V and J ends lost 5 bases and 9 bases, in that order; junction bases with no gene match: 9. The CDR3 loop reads CASSEGQGTGQYF. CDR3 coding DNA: TGTGCCAGCAGCGAAGGACAGGGTACAGGGCAGTACTTC.